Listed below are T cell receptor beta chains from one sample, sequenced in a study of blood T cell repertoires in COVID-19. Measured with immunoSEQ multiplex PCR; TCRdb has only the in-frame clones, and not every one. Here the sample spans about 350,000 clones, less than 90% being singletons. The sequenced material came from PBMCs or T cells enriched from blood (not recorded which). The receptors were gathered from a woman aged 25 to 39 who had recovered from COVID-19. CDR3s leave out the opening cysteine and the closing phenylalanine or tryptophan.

CDR3aa: ASSSWGRTDTQY
v_gene: TRBV21-1

CDR3aa: ASSQGGGVYNEQF
v_gene: TRBV4-1

CDR3aa: ASFPLANTGELF
v_gene: TRBV18

CDR3aa: ASVATSGGETQY
v_gene: TRBV19

CDR3aa: ASSLDSGQGYYGYT
v_gene: TRBV5-1

CDR3aa: ASTLDRGGYT
v_gene: TRBV28

CDR3aa: ASRLDRGQNTEAF
v_gene: TRBV2

CDR3aa: ASSQTVSRTDTQY
v_gene: TRBV3-1/TRBV3-2

CDR3aa: ASSSNRADYGYT
v_gene: TRBV19

CDR3aa: ATSRARSGANVLT
v_gene: TRBV15

CDR3aa: ASSSTLGLAATPTMSRQF
v_gene: TRBV5-1

CDR3aa: ASGDRAKNSPLH
v_gene: TRBV27

CDR3aa: ASSLLAGMNTEAF
v_gene: TRBV28

CDR3aa: ASSRTSGGARQETQY
v_gene: TRBV7-2

CDR3aa: ASSPQGAQETQY
v_gene: TRBV7-2

CDR3aa: ASSFHGTSGRVGQF
v_gene: TRBV28

CDR3aa: ASSLGQGAIPGELF
v_gene: TRBV7-6

CDR3aa: ASSLARGMDQPQH
v_gene: TRBV7-2

CDR3aa: ASSLIRGGTSGANVLT
v_gene: TRBV7-2

CDR3aa: ATSDWGGTEAF
v_gene: TRBV24-1

CDR3aa: ASSEPGQDEQY
v_gene: TRBV5-1

CDR3aa: ASSETGLWSTEAF
v_gene: TRBV6-1

CDR3aa: ASSDRGFSSYNSPLH
v_gene: TRBV5-1

CDR3aa: ASSGGGPDTQY
v_gene: TRBV9

CDR3aa: ASRQGQGMGELF
v_gene: TRBV7-6

CDR3aa: ASSFNRGNQPQH
v_gene: TRBV5-5

CDR3aa: ASSSPATGNTEAF
v_gene: TRBV28